This T cell receptor (beta chain) was sequenced for a study of chemoradiotherapy in HPV16-positive cancers. Points on this clone: Its antigen is not known.

This CDR3 has 18 residues. CDR1 and CDR2 from the germline V gene are SGHRS and YFSETQ. Trimming cost V 0 bases and J 5 bases; bases outside gene matches: 12. Sequencing used immunoSEQ multiplex PCR; TCRdb keeps in-frame clones, though not all of them. This repertoire shows 25,000 to 40,000 clones, 86% found once; its top ten account for 2.1%. General study points: Better recurrence-free survival went with HPV-responsive T-cell expansion in HPV16-positive patients.

The chain couples TRBV5-1 to TRBJ2-5; the match to TRBD2 covers 11 bases. The TCR originated in a human donor with HPV-associated anogenital cancer. The sequences come from blood, collected from a patient who underwent chemoradiotherapy. CDR3 region: CASSLAIGSGGAGETQYF. In nucleotides, the CDR3 is TGCGCCAGCAGCTTGGCCATCGGTAGCGGGGGGGCCGGGGAGACCCAGTACTTC.